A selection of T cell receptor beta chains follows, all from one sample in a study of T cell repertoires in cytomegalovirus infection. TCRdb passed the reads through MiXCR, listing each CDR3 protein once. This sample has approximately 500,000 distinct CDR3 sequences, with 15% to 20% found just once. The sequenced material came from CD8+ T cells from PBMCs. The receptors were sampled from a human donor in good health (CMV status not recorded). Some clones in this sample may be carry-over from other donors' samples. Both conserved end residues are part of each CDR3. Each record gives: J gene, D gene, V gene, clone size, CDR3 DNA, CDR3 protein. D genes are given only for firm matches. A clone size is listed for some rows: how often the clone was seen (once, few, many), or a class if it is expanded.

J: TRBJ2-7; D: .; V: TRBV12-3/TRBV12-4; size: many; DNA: TGTGCCAGCAGTTTAGTTGTCAACCACGAGCAGTACTTC; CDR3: CASSLVVNHEQYF
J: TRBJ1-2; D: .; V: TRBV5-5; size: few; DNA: TGTGCCAGCAGCCCGCACCGGAGCCTATCCCCCTATGGCTACACCTTC; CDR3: CASSPHRSLSPYGYTF
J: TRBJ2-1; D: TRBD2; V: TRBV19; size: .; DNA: TGTGCCAGTACCGATGAGGGCGGGAGAGGTTACAATGAGCAGTTCTTC; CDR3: CASTDEGGRGYNEQFF
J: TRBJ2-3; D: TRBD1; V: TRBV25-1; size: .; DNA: TGTGCCAGCAGGGTTAGGGGGCCTTTAGATACGCAGTATTTT; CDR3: CASRVRGPLDTQYF
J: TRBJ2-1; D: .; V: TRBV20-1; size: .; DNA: TGCAGTGCTAGAGCGGGTAGTGTCTCCTACAATGAGCAGTTCTTC; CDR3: CSARAGSVSYNEQFF
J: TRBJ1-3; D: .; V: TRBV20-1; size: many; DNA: TGCAGTGCTAGAGAAGGACACCACTCTGGAAACACCATATATTTT; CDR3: CSAREGHHSGNTIYF
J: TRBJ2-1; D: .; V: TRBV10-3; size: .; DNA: TGTGCCACCCGCGGGACACTGGATGAGCAGTTCTTC; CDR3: CATRGTLDEQFF
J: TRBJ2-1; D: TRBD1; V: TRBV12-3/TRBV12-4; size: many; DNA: TGTGCCAGCAGTTTAAGACAGGGGGGCAATGAGCAGTTCTTC; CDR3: CASSLRQGGNEQFF
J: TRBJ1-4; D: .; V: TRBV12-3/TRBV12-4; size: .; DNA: TGTGCCAGCAGTTTCATGACAGGAGGATGGGAAAAACTGTTTTTT; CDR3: CASSFMTGGWEKLFF
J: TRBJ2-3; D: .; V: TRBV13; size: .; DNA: TGTGCCAGCAGCCCCCTGAGCTCCCAAGGTCCCTACACAGATACGCAGTATTTT; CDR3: CASSPLSSQGPYTDTQYF
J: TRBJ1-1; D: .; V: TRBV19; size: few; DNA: TGTGCCAGTAATGGAGACCAATACACTGAAGCTTTCTTT; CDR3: CASNGDQYTEAFF
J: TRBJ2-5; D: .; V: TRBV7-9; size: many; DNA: TGTGCCAGCAGCCATCCAGGGGTCCAAGAGACCCAGTACTTC; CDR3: CASSHPGVQETQYF
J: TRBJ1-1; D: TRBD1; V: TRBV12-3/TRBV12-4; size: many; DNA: TGTGCCAGCAGATATTCCGGTGACAGGGGTTACACTGAAGCTTTCTTT; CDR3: CASRYSGDRGYTEAFF
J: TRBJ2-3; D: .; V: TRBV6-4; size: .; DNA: TGTGCCAGCAGTGACTCAAACGGTCACACAGATACGCAGTATTTT; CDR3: CASSDSNGHTDTQYF
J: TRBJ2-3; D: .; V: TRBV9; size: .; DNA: TGTGCCAGCAGTGAGGAGGGGTCCGCTAGCACAGATACGCAGTATTTT; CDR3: CASSEEGSASTDTQYF
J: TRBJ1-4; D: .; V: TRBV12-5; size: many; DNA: TGTGCTAGTGGGCCCACGGGGGGCGGAAAACTGTTTTTT; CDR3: CASGPTGGGKLFF
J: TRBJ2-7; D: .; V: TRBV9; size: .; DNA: TGTGCCAGCAGCGTAGGAGGGGAGGGGGACTACGAGCAGTACTTC; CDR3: CASSVGGEGDYEQYF
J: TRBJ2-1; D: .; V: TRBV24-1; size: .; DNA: TGTGCCACCAGTGACCCCGGATTTCACAATGAGCAGTTCTTC; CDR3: CATSDPGFHNEQFF
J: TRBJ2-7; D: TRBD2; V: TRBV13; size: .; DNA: TGTGCCAGCAGCCCGGGACTAGTGCCCTACGAGCAGTACTTC; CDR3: CASSPGLVPYEQYF
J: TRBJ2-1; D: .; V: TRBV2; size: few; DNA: TGTGCCAGCAGTGAAGCGCTTCAATGGGCTGAAGGGGGCAATGAGCAGTTCTTC; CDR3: CASSEALQWAEGGNEQFF
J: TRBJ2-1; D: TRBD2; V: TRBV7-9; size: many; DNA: TGTGCCAGCAGCCGGCCCCGGACTAGCGGGTACAATGAGCAGTTCTTC; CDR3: CASSRPRTSGYNEQFF
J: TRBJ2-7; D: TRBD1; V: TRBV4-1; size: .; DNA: TGCGCCAGCAGCCCAGGACAGGGGGCTTACGAGCAGGACTTC; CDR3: CASSPGQGAYEQDF
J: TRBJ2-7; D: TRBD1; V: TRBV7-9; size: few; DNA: TGTGCCAGCAGCGGGGGGACAGGGACGGCCGAGCAGTACTTC; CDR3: CASSGGTGTAEQYF
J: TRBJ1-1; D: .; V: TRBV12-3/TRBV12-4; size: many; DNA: TGTGCCACCACCGTGGGCGGGGTGGACGCTTTCTTT; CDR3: CATTVGGVDAFF
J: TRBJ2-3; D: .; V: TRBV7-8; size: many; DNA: TGTGCCAGCAGCTTAGTGGTAGCGGCAAGCCTCACAGATACGCAGTATTTT; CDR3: CASSLVVAASLTDTQYF
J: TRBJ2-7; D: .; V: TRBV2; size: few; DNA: TGTGCCAGCACCGGAGGACTCTACGAGCAGTACTTC; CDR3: CASTGGLYEQYF
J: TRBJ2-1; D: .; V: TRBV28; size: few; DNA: TGTGCCAGCAGTGCCCCGGGACTTGAGCAGTTCTTC; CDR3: CASSAPGLEQFF
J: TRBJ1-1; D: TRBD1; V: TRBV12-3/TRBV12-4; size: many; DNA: TGTGCCAGCAGTTTGGACAGGATTTACACTGAAGCTTTCTTT; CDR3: CASSLDRIYTEAFF
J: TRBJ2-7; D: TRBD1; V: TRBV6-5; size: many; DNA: TGTGCCAGCAGTTACTCAACGGGACAGCCTGCCTACGAGCAGTACTTC; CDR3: CASSYSTGQPAYEQYF
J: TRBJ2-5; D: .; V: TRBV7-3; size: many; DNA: TGTGCCAGCAGCTTAGGAAACGGTAACGAGGAGACCCAGTACTTC; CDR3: CASSLGNGNEETQYF
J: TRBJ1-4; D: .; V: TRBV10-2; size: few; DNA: TGCGCCAGCGGGGACGGCGAAAAACTGTTTTTT; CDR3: CASGDGEKLFF
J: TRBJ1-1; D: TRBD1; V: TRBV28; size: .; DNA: TGTGCCAGCAGTTTATTGACAGGGTCGAACACTGAAGCTTTCTTT; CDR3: CASSLLTGSNTEAFF
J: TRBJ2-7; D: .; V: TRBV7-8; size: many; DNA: TGTGCCAGCAGCCCCAGGACCGGGGTGGAGGGCGAGCAGTACTTC; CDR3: CASSPRTGVEGEQYF
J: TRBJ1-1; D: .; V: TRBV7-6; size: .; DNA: TGTGCCAGCAGTAGTTGGTGTCCTGAAGCTTTCTTT; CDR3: CASSSWCPEAFF
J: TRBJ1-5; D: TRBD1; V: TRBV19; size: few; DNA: TGTGCCAGTAGTCCGTGGACAGGAAGCAATCAGCCCCAGCATTTT; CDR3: CASSPWTGSNQPQHF
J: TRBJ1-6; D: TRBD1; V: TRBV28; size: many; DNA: TGTGCCAGCAGTCCCCGGACAGGATGGAGTTCACCCCTCCACTTT; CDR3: CASSPRTGWSSPLHF
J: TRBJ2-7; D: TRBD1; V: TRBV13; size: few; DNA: TGTGCCAGCAGCTTAGGCGGACAGGGGGCCCTCGAGCAGTACTTC; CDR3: CASSLGGQGALEQYF
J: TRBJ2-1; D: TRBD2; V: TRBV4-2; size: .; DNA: TGTGCCAGCAGCCAAGATCTTTGGACTAGCGGGGCTTCGAGTGAGCAGTTCTTC; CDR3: CASSQDLWTSGASSEQFF
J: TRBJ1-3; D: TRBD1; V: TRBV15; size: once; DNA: TGTGCCACCAGCAGCACGGGACAGGGGGAAGGTTTAAGGTCGGACACCATATATTTT; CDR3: CATSSTGQGEGLRSDTIYF
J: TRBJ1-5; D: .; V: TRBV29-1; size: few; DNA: TGCAGCGCCGTGGCCGGGGATAGCAATCAGCCCCAGCATTTT; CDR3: CSAVAGDSNQPQHF
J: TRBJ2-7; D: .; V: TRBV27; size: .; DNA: TGTGCCAGCAGCTTCGGGAGGGACAGCTCCTACGAGCAGTACTTC; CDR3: CASSFGRDSSYEQYF
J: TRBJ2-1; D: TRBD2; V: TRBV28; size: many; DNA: TGTGCCAGCAGTTTGAGACTAGCGGCCCTATACTACAATGAGCAGTTCTTC; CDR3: CASSLRLAALYYNEQFF
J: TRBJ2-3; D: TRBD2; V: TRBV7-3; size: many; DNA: TGTGCCAGCAGCTCCTACGGGGGGACAGATACGCAGTATTTT; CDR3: CASSSYGGTDTQYF
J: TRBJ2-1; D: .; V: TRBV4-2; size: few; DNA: TGTGCCAGCAGCCAAGTTAGTCTAGCAGGTACCTACAATGAGCAGTTCTTC; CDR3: CASSQVSLAGTYNEQFF
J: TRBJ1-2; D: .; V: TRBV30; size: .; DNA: TGTGCCTGGAGTATGGAGGCTTGGGGGTATGGCTACACCTTC; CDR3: CAWSMEAWGYGYTF
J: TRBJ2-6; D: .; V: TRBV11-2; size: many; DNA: TGTGCCAGCAGCTTATCCTTCCGGGCTGGGGCCAACGTCCTGACTTTC; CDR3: CASSLSFRAGANVLTF
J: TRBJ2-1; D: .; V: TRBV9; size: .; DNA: TGTGCCAGCAGCGGGCCGGGGAGCGCCCACTACAATGAGCAGTTCTTC; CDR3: CASSGPGSAHYNEQFF
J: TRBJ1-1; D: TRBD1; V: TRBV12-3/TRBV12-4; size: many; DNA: TGTGCCAGCAGCGAAGGGACAGGGGGTGAAGCTTTCTTT; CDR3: CASSEGTGGEAFF
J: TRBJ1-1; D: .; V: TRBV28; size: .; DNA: TGTGCCAGCAGTTACACAAGGGACACTGAAGCTTTCTTT; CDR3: CASSYTRDTEAFF
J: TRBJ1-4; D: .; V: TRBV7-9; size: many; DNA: TGTGCCAGCAGCCAGGGTTGGAATGAAAAACTGTTTTTT; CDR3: CASSQGWNEKLFF
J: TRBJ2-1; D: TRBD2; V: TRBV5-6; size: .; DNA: TGTGCCAGCAGCCCCCCCGGGGAGGGCCTATACAATGAGCAGTTCTTC; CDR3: CASSPPGEGLYNEQFF